This T cell receptor (beta chain) was captured in a study of radiotherapy plus CTLA-4 blockade in lung cancer. Notes on the study in general: Clones of tumor-derived TCRs expanded in blood after radiotherapy plus ipilimumab. Reports state that early shifts in blood T cell clones, with interferon-beta, best predicted response.

V was pared by 6 bases and J by 0 bases, with 7 bases between. The length of the CDR3 is 13 residues. Germline CDR1 and CDR2: MRHNA and SNTAGT. Clones were sequenced by immunoSEQ multiplex PCR, and TCRdb holds only the in-frame ones, with some missing. The table lists tens of thousands of clones, roughly 79% of them singletons. This clone was seen more than once but under ten times. Its antigen is as yet unknown. Alongside CTLA-4 blockade with ipilimumab, patients with chemo-refractory metastatic non-small-cell lung cancer received focal radiation. The chain recombines TRBV6-4 with TRBJ2-3; D ambiguous. The clonotype originates from a human donor with non-small cell lung cancer that progressed on radiotherapy plus ipilimumab. Specimen: peripheral blood, collected from a patient treated with radiotherapy plus ipilimumab. CDR3 nucleotides: TGTGCCAGCAGCCGGACGAGCACAGATACGCAGTATTTT. As protein: CASSRTSTDTQYF.